A selection of T cell receptor beta chains follows, all from one sample in a study of graft-versus-host responses after intestinal transplantation. Profiled with immunoSEQ multiplex PCR; TCRdb holds only in-frame clones, not every one. Among 35,000 to 40,000 clones listed, around 90% were seen once. The specimen comprised ileum tissue, sampled about 28 weeks after intestinal transplant. Every receptor here comes from a human patient who received an intestinal transplant, so some T cells may come from the graft donor. Both conserved end residues are part of each CDR3. The D gene is left open where the match is weak. Expanded clones get a size class; other rows say once, few or many, or leave the size out.

-,TRBD1,TRBV4-1,TRBJ2-7,TGCGCCAGCAGTTTGGACAGGTCCTACGAGCAGTACTTC,CASSLDRSYEQYF
-,TRBD2,TRBV28,TRBJ2-5,TGTGCCAGCAGTTTGGGACTAGCGGGTTTCCAAGAGACCCAGTACTTC,CASSLGLAGFQETQYF
-,TRBD1,TRBV6-1,TRBJ1-5,TGTGCCAGCAGTGAACAGGGGGCTAGCAATCAGCCCCAGCATTTT,CASSEQGASNQPQHF
-,-,TRBV28,TRBJ1-3,TGTGCCAGCAGTTTTAATTGGGCTGGAAACACCATATATTTT,CASSFNWAGNTIYF
-,-,TRBV5-6,TRBJ2-7,TGTGCCAGCAGCACGACCCGCAGGGGAGCCTACGAGCAGTACTTC,CASSTTRRGAYEQYF
-,-,TRBV5-1,TRBJ1-1,TGCGCCAGCAGTGACAGCAACACTGAAGCTTTCTTT,CASSDSNTEAFF
few,TRBD2,TRBV7-3,TRBJ2-1,TGTGCCAGCAGCTTAACTAGCGGGTACAATGAGCAGTTCTTC,CASSLTSGYNEQFF
-,TRBD1,TRBV4-1,TRBJ2-3,TGCGCCAGCAGCCAAGCGGGACAGGAGACCACAGATACGCAGTATTTT,CASSQAGQETTDTQYF
-,-,TRBV7-8,TRBJ2-7,TGTGCCAGCAGCTTAGCCGCGCGGATCCTTAGCTCCTACGAGCAGTACTTC,CASSLAARILSSYEQYF
-,TRBD1,TRBV5-4,TRBJ1-4,TGTGCCAGCAGCTCGGGACAGGGGGCAACTAATGAAAAACTGTTTTTT,CASSSGQGATNEKLFF
-,TRBD2,TRBV4-1,TRBJ2-7,TGCGCCAGCAGCCCTGGGGTAGCGGGGGACGAGCAGTACTTC,CASSPGVAGDEQYF
-,-,TRBV5-1,TRBJ2-1,TGCGCCAGCAGTCTTTTTGCGGGGAGGAACAATGAGCAGTTCTTC,CASSLFAGRNNEQFF
-,TRBD1,TRBV6-6,TRBJ1-5,TGTGCCAGCAGTCAAGGACAGGGCCATCAGCCCCAGCATTTT,CASSQGQGHQPQHF
-,TRBD1,TRBV11-3,TRBJ2-1,TGTGCCAGCAGCGCCGGACAGGGGGATGAGCAGTTCTTC,CASSAGQGDEQFF
-,-,TRBV5-6,TRBJ1-3,TGTGCCAGCAGCTTTGGGCCGGGACTCAGCTCTGGAAACACCATATATTTT,CASSFGPGLSSGNTIYF
-,-,TRBV7-6,TRBJ2-7,TGTGCCAGCAGCTTAGACAGCTCCTACGAGCAGTACTTC,CASSLDSSYEQYF
-,TRBD2,TRBV28,TRBJ2-7,TGTGCCAGCAGTTTGCCCGGGACTAGCGGGAGGCGGGCCTACGAGCAGTACTTC,CASSLPGTSGRRAYEQYF
-,-,TRBV19,TRBJ1-1,TGTGCCAGTAGTATATCCGCCATCACTGAAGCTTTCTTT,CASSISAITEAFF
-,-,TRBV9,TRBJ2-3,TGTGCCAGCAGCGTAGCTGCGAGCACAGATACGCAGTATTTT,CASSVAASTDTQYF
-,-,TRBV5-1,TRBJ1-1,TGCGCCAGCAGCTTGGTGGGGGGGGGCACTGAAGCTTTCTTT,CASSLVGGGTEAFF
-,-,TRBV28,TRBJ1-4,TGTGCCAGCAGGGGCACCAAGGCGGAACTGTTTTTT,CASRGTKAELFF
-,-,TRBV7-9,TRBJ2-7,TGTGCCAGCAGTCTCGGCACAGGGATTGGCGACGAGCAGTACTTC,CASSLGTGIGDEQYF
-,-,TRBV19,TRBJ2-7,TGTGCCAGTAGTATAGTAGGCCAGAGATACGAGCAGTACTTC,CASSIVGQRYEQYF
-,-,TRBV12-5,TRBJ1-1,TGTGCTAGTGGCCCGGGTCTTCTGGGGACTGAAGCTTTCTTT,CASGPGLLGTEAFF
-,-,TRBV28,TRBJ1-2,TGTGCCAGCAGTACTTCAAACTATGGCTACACCTTC,CASSTSNYGYTF
-,TRBD1,TRBV7-7,TRBJ1-5,TGTGCCAGCAGCGCCGGGACAGAGACAGGGGGCAATCAGCCCCAGCATTTT,CASSAGTETGGNQPQHF
-,TRBD2,TRBV11-2,TRBJ2-7,TGTGCCAGCAGCTCCGCGGGGGGCCGGTACGAGCAGTACTTC,CASSSAGGRYEQYF
-,-,TRBV20-1,TRBJ2-5,TGCAGTGCTAGAGTTTCGGAGGGCCAGTACTTC,CSARVSEGQYF
-,-,TRBV11-2,TRBJ2-3,TGTGCCAGCAGCTTAAGGATGGCAGATACGCAGTATTTT,CASSLRMADTQYF
few,TRBD1,TRBV25-1,TRBJ2-7,TGTGCCAGCAACCAACCTTCGAAATCGGGACAGCCCTACGAGCAGTACTTC,CASNQPSKSGQPYEQYF
-,TRBD2,TRBV7-3,TRBJ2-3,TGTGCCAGCAGCCCAGACGGGGGGTCCACAGATACGCAGTATTTT,CASSPDGGSTDTQYF
-,-,TRBV2,TRBJ2-5,TGTGCCAGCAGTTCAGCGGAGACCCAGTACTTC,CASSSAETQYF
-,TRBD1,TRBV6-6,TRBJ2-7,TGTGCCAGCAGCCCCCGACAGGGTGGCTACGAGCAGTACTTC,CASSPRQGGYEQYF
-,TRBD1,TRBV27,TRBJ2-3,TGTGCCAGCAATAGGGGGCCAGGATGGGGCACAGATACGCAGTATTTT,CASNRGPGWGTDTQYF
-,-,TRBV10-1,TRBJ2-7,TGCGCCAGCAGTGACCGGGGGACCGGGGACGAGCAGTACTTC,CASSDRGTGDEQYF
-,-,TRBV4-1,TRBJ2-7,TGCGCCAGCAGCTTAACAGGCACCAGCTCCTACGAGCAGTACTTC,CASSLTGTSSYEQYF
-,TRBD1,TRBV27,TRBJ1-1,TGTGCCAGCAGTTACAGGGGCCATCCAATGAACACTGAAGCTTTCTTT,CASSYRGHPMNTEAFF
-,-,TRBV27,TRBJ2-1,TGTGCCAGCACTGAGGGGGACATAGGCGAAAATGAGCAGTTCTTC,CASTEGDIGENEQFF
-,-,TRBV2,TRBJ1-3,TGTGCCAGCAGGAACCGGAGGTCTGGAAACACCATATATTTT,CASRNRRSGNTIYF
-,-,TRBV18,TRBJ1-2,TGTGCCAGCTCAACCAGACAGGTCGAACTCTATGGCTACACCTTC,CASSTRQVELYGYTF
-,-,TRBV19,TRBJ1-5,TGTGCCAGTAGTGCCACACATTATAGCAATCAGCCCCAGCATTTT,CASSATHYSNQPQHF
-,-,TRBV7-3,TRBJ1-1,TGTGCCAGCAGCCTTGGGCCTACTTCGGTGGCTTTCTTT,CASSLGPTSVAFF
-,TRBD1,TRBV4-1,TRBJ2-1,TGCGCCAGCAGCCTAATGGGACAGGGACTCTACAATGAGCAGTTCTTC,CASSLMGQGLYNEQFF
-,TRBD2,TRBV27,TRBJ2-5,TGTGCCAGCAGGAAGTGGACTAGCGGGGCTCAAGAGACCCAGTACTTC,CASRKWTSGAQETQYF
-,-,TRBV7-9,TRBJ1-2,TGTGCCAGCAGCTTTGGGAACGAGGATGGCTACACCTTC,CASSFGNEDGYTF
-,TRBD1,TRBV4-1,TRBJ2-3,TGCGCCAGCAGCCAAGTTGGCAGGGGGCGCACAGATACGCAGTATTTT,CASSQVGRGRTDTQYF